This entry is about one T cell receptor beta chain. The antigen it binds to is not known. Base qualities are missing; no much larger clone stands one base away. The source of the sample is a study of blood T cell repertoires in COVID-19 (TCRdb year 2020). Background on the whole study: Collaborator samples came from the United States, Italy and Spain and covered acute and convalescent phases of COVID-19. The material from the prospective study consisted of cDNA or gDNA derived from T cells, B-cell-depleted T cells, or PBMCs. The dataset comprised deeply sampled blood TCRbeta repertoires from subjects exposed to, actively infected with, or recovered from COVID-19. The repertoires were released in a freely available public database meant as a resource for research on the immune response to SARS-CoV-2. Samples came from the ongoing ImmuneRACE study (first 160 participants) plus 1,254 subjects from 6 global collaborators. A de-identified subject ID, COVID-19 status, age in years and sex were almost always included in the sample metadata. Where HLA class I and class II types were available, the types were taken from metadata supplied by the sample provider, not from assay-based typing. What the study reported, not specific to this receptor: How much clinical and demographic metadata was included differed by source and by participant, and the metadata was provided uncurated.

The CDR3 starts with the cysteine, ends with the phenylalanine, and has 12 residues. Just CDR3 DNA is preserved here, 36 bases in frame from base 1. Deletion took 6 bases off V and 3 bases off J, with a span of 8 bases between the germline ends. The germline V gene (reference sequence) specifies LNHDA as CDR1 and SQIVND as CDR2. Collaborating institutions collected whole blood in K2EDTA tubes following their own protocols. For TCRbeta analysis, collaborators shipped samples in one of three forms: frozen whole blood, isolated PBMCs, or DNA extracted from either of those sample types. TCRbeta CDR3 regions were amplified from genomic DNA using the immunoSEQ Assay, a bias-controlled multiplex PCR. On the authors' methods: The number of nucleated cells in each sample was estimated from the amplification of reference gene primers within the assay. Sequence reads were collapsed and filtered to measure the absolute abundance of every unique TCRbeta CDR3 rearrangement. For each sample, productive Simpson clonality was calculated as the square root of Simpson's diversity index over productive rearrangements. Sourced from immuneACCESS, this table was stored by TCRdb with only in-frame sequences that have V and J called. A share of the clones is absent; for the studies checked, an unresolved V gene accounts for under half, and the remainder has no known explanation. V, J and clone size reflect that table, while D and trimming were determined from the DNA. The sample yields 150,000 to 160,000 clones; less than 90% were counted once. The ten largest make up 2% to 3% of the sample.

The chain couples TRBV19 to TRBJ1-2; a confident D gene designation cannot be given. The clonotype originates from a woman between 65 and 79 years old with acute or convalescent COVID-19. The sample comprised peripheral blood. The CDR3 corresponds to CASRYSDYGYTF. The DNA sequence is given as TGTGCCAGTAGATACTCGGACTATGGCTACACCTTC.